The TCR beta chain under discussion was sequenced for a study of OX40 agonist ivuxolimab in advanced cancers. Study-wide context: The drug used for patients, ivuxolimab, was an agonistic anti-OX40 (CD134) antibody. Patients were 82.7% male with ages roughly 23 to 79, mean about 54.

Notes on this clone: Its antigen is unidentified.

Study observations and caveats: Among the lowest peripheral clonal expansion occurred in 0.1-3.0 mg/kg partial responders.

Clones were read by immunoSEQ multiplex PCR, and TCRdb kept only the in-frame ones, dropping some. The sample consists of about 71,000 clones, around 93% of them appearing once. The sequenced sample was CD4+ or CD8+ T cells sorted from blood, obtained in a trial of the OX40 agonist ivuxolimab. This receptor was taken from an adult with an advanced solid tumor such as melanoma, head and neck, liver or kidney cancer.

The CDR3 bases are TGTGCCAGCAGCCGAACATCACCCGATACGCAGTATTTT. The encoded protein is CASSRTSPDTQYF. The chain combines TRBV14 with TRBJ2-3; D not resolved. The germline CDR1 and CDR2 sequences are SGHDN and FVKESK. The CDR3 has 13 residues. V was pared by 4 bases and J by 6 bases, with 11 bases between. Looking up the rest from reference TRBV14 and TRBJ2-3 gives the full variable domain: EAGVTQFPSHSVIEKGQTVTLRCDPISGHDNLYWYRRVMGKEIKFLLHFVKESKQDESGMPNNRFLAERTGGTYSTLKVQPAELEDSGVYFCASSRTSPDTQYFGPGTRLTVL.